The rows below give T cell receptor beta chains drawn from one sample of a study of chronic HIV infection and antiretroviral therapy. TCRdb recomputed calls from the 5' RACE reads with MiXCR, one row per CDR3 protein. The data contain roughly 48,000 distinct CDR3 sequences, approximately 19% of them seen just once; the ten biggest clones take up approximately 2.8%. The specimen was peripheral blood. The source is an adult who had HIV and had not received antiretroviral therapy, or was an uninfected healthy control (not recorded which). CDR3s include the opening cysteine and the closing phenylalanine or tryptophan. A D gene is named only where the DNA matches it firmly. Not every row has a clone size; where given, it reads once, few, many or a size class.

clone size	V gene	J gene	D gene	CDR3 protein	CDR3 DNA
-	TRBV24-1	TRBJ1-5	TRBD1	CATSTNRGPGNQPQHF	TGTGCCACCAGCACCAACAGGGGGCCGGGCAATCAGCCCCAGCATTTT
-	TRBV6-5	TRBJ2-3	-	CASSYSGSSTDTQYF	TGTGCCAGCAGTTACAGTGGGTCCAGCACAGATACGCAGTATTTT
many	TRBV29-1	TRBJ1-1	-	CSAKQGSTEAFF	TGCAGCGCCAAGCAGGGTAGCACTGAAGCTTTCTTT
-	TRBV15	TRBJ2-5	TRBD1	CATNIDRGGGETQYF	TGTGCCACCAACATCGACAGGGGGGGAGGTGAGACCCAGTACTTC
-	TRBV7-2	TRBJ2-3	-	CASSQWVDTQYF	TGTGCCAGCAGCCAATGGGTAGATACGCAGTATTTT
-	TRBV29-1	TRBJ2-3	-	CSVVRTSADTQYF	TGCAGCGTGGTCCGGACATCTGCAGATACGCAGTATTTT
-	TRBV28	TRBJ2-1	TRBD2	CASSFLAGGLNEQFF	TGTGCCAGCAGTTTCCTAGCGGGAGGACTCAATGAGCAGTTCTTC
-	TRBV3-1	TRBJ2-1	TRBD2	CASSQDPRTSGRDNEQFF	TGTGCCAGCAGCCAAGATCCGCGTACTAGCGGGAGGGACAATGAGCAGTTCTTC
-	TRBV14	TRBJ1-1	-	CASSQDLYRSNTEAFF	TGTGCCAGCAGCCAAGATTTGTACAGATCGAACACTGAAGCTTTCTTT
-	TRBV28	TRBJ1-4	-	CASSLPPTNEKLFF	TGTGCCAGCAGCCTCCCCCCAACTAATGAAAAACTGTTTTTT
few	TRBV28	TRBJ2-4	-	CASSLGRQNIQYF	TGTGCCAGCAGTTTAGGGAGGCAAAACATTCAGTACTTC
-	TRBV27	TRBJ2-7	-	CASSRLDAYYEQYF	TGTGCCAGCAGCCGGCTAGACGCCTACTACGAGCAGTACTTC